Sequencing of this T cell receptor beta chain was carried out in a study of CD8 T cells in ankylosing spondylitis listed by TCRdb under 2017. For the study in its entirety: The study set out to find disease-linked TCR variants by profiling T cell receptor beta repertoires in ankylosing spondylitis patients and healthy donors. The full study cohort comprised 20 to 30 ankylosing spondylitis patients and approximately 100 healthy donors. Peripheral blood samples were taken, and synovial fluid was additionally collected from ankylosing spondylitis patients. Study-wide conclusions, independent of this receptor: In peripheral blood, the disease-linked clones were found at relatively low frequencies and had a CD8+ phenotype. The disease-linked clones were reported as significantly enriched in matched synovial fluid samples from ankylosing spondylitis patients. Blood from ankylosing spondylitis patients appeared to be characterized by a TCR beta motif made up of under 10 highly homologous amino acid variants. Some TCR beta motif variants had previously been reported in synovial fluid and blood of reactive arthritis patients, which suggested common disease-initiation mechanisms.

Sequencing took place on an Illumina HiSeq 2500. Quantitative 5'-RACE with molecular barcodes was the method used to prepare the TCR beta libraries. For the original study's pipeline: A new computational method, built on a probabilistic model of VDJ rearrangement, was used to identify disease-linked TCR variants. The public reads were reprocessed in TCRdb via fastp at Q25 and MiXCR, keeping in-frame beta chains. Here each entry gathers all rows of one CDR3 protein and keeps the most common genes and DNA. TCRdb, rather than the study authors, made the V and J calls. The sample table shows 150,000 to 200,000 distinct CDR3 sequences, and 10% to 15% are seen once. Approximately 10% of the sample is held by the ten biggest clonotypes. A remark on this clonotype: Its antigen remains unidentified. Per-base quality was not reported, and no clone a single base away is much larger than it.

CDR1 SGHTA and CDR2 FQGNSA were looked up in the germline V gene. The CDR3 contains 15 residues, cysteine and phenylalanine counted. CDR3 DNA only is kept here, 45 bases in frame from base 1. Germline trimming: 5 bases from V, 6 bases from J; junction bases outside gene matches: 10. Recombination linked TRBV7-2 to TRBJ1-5; the junction holds 7 bases that match TRBD1. The TCR was taken from a female donor with ankylosing spondylitis or in good health (not recorded which). Sequencing was carried out using blood, either unsorted or a sorted T cell fraction (not recorded which). The DNA sequence is given as TGTGCCAGCAGCCCAGGGGGGGGAGCACGTCAGCCCCAGCATTTT. Translated, it reads CASSPGGGARQPQHF.